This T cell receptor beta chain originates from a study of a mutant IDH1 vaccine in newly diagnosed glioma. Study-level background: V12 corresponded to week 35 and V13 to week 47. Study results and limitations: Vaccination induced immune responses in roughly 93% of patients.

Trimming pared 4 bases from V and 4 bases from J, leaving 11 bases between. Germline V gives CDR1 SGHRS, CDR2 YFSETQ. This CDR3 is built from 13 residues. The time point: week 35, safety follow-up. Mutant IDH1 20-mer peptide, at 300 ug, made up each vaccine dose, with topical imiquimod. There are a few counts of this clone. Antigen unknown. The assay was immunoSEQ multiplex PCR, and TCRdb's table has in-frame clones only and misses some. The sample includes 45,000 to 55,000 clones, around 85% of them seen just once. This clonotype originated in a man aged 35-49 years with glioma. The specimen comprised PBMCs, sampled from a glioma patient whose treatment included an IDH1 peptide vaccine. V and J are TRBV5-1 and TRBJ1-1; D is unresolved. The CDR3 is CASSLGGITEAFF. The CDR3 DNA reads TGCGCCAGCAGCCTAGGAGGCATCACTGAAGCTTTCTTT. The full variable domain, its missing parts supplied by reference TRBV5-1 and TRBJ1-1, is KAGVTQTPRYLIKTRGQQVTLSCSPISGHRSVSWYQQTPGQGLQFLFEYFSETQRNKGNFPGRFSGRQFSNSRSEMNVSTLELGDSALYLCASSLGGITEAFFGQGTRLTVV.